This section outlines one TCR beta chain sequence together with its context. With a J-beta primer mix and a sample-barcoded 5' primer, a second PCR ran about 6 to 11 cycles. Via MiXCR, TCRdb re-called the 5' RACE reads, giving one row per CDR3 protein. Of roughly 1,100,000 distinct CDR3 sequences listed, almost 25% are singletons. The CDR3 is made up of 16 amino acids. Between the trimmed V and J ends, which lost 1 base and 0 bases, there was a span of 12 bases. Germline V gives CDR1 LGHNA, CDR2 YSLEER. The sample belongs to a study of blood T cells in healthy people across ages. Separately, the same data were catalogued under a study of T cells of mothers and their children. Turning to that study: Reads recorded for TCR beta CDR3 numbered over 8.5 million per mother and about 3 million per child. Nobody spotted any persistent microchimeric T cell clones.

This receptor was taken from a girl aged 2 to 9 in good health. The gene calls are TRBV4-3 and TRBJ1-2; D unresolved. The source material was blood. The CDR3 DNA follows: TGCGCCAGCAGCCAAGTAAATACAGCCTCTAACTATGGCTACACCTTC. It translates to CASSQVNTASNYGYTF.